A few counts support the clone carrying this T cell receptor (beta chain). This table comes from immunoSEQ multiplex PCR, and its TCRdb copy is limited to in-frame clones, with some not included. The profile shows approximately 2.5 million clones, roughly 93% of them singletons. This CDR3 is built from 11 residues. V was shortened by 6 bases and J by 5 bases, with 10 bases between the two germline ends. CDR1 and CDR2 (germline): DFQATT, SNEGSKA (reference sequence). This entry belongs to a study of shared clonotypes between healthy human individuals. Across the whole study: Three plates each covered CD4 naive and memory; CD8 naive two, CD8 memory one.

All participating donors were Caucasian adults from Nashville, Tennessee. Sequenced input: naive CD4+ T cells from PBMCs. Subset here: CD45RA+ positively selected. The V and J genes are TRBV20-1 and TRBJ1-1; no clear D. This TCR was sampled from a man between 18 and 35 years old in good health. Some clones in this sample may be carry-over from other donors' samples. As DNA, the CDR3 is TGCAGTGCCCTAAGTGGGACTGAAGCTTTCTTT. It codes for CSALSGTEAFF.